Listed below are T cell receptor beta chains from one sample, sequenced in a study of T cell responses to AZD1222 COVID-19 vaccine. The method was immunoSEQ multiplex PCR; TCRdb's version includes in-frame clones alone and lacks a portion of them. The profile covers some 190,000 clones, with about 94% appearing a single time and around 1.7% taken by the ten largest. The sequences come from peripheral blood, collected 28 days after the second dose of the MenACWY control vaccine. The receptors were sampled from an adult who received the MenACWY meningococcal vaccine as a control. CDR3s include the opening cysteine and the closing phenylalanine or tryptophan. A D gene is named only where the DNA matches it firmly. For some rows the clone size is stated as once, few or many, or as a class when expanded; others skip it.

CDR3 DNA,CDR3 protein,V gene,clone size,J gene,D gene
TGTGCTAGTGGTACCACGGGGGGGCTGACACCCCTCTCTGGCAACACCATATATTTT,CASGTTGGLTPLSGNTIYF,TRBV12-5,-,TRBJ1-3,-
TGCGCCAGCAGCCGCGAGACAGGGGGTTCCTACGAGCAGTACTTC,CASSRETGGSYEQYF,TRBV4-1,-,TRBJ2-7,TRBD1
TGCGCCAGCAGCCTCGGACAGGGGGCCGGGGATACGCAGTATTTT,CASSLGQGAGDTQYF,TRBV5-1,-,TRBJ2-3,TRBD1
TGCGCCAGCGGCCGAGACAGTTCCTCTGGAAACACCATATATTTT,CASGRDSSSGNTIYF,TRBV5-1,-,TRBJ1-3,-
TGTGCCAGCAGCTTTCTAGCCGATCAATACTCTGGGGCCAACGTCCTGACTTTC,CASSFLADQYSGANVLTF,TRBV14,-,TRBJ2-6,-
TGCGCCAGCAGTCACCTTACTCCTGGAAACACCATATATTTT,CASSHLTPGNTIYF,TRBV23-1,-,TRBJ1-3,-
TGCAGCGTTCGGCAGGCCGTTGGGGGCGAGCAGTACTTC,CSVRQAVGGEQYF,TRBV29-1,-,TRBJ2-7,-
TGTGCCAGCAGCCGTGTCGGAGCTGAAGCTTTCTTT,CASSRVGAEAFF,TRBV5-4,-,TRBJ1-1,-
TGTGCCAGCAGCGTAGAGTCGGTATACAATGAGCAGTTCTTC,CASSVESVYNEQFF,TRBV9,-,TRBJ2-1,-
TGTGCCAGCAGCCCCCCCTCGACAGTTATAAGAACTGAAGCTTTCTTT,CASSPPSTVIRTEAFF,TRBV7-9,-,TRBJ1-1,-
TGTGCCAGCTCACCACCGAACGGCCACAGGGGAGATACGCAGTATTTT,CASSPPNGHRGDTQYF,TRBV18,-,TRBJ2-3,TRBD1
TGTGCCAGCAGTCCGGGACAGACTAGGAGCTCCTATAATTCACCCCTCCACTTT,CASSPGQTRSSYNSPLHF,TRBV2,-,TRBJ1-6,TRBD1
TGCAGTGCTAGAGATGCCTACGAGCAGTACTTC,CSARDAYEQYF,TRBV20-1,-,TRBJ2-7,-
TGTGCCAGCCGGAACACTGAAGCTTTCTTT,CASRNTEAFF,TRBV19,-,TRBJ1-1,-
TGTGCCAGCAGCTTGAGGGGGAGGGCCATGTATGAGCAGTTCTTC,CASSLRGRAMYEQFF,TRBV5-4,-,TRBJ2-1,-
TGTGCCAGCTCACGAAAGGGGGGTGAAAAACTGTTTTTT,CASSRKGGEKLFF,TRBV18,-,TRBJ1-4,-
TGTGCCAGCAGCGTAGGGGTTAATCAGCCCCAGCATTTT,CASSVGVNQPQHF,TRBV9,-,TRBJ1-5,-
TGTGCCAGCAGCCAAGTCTCGGGTCGCTACGAGCAGTACTTC,CASSQVSGRYEQYF,TRBV14,-,TRBJ2-7,-
TGTGCCAGCAGCGTAGGGACAATGAACACTGAAGCTTTCTTT,CASSVGTMNTEAFF,TRBV9,-,TRBJ1-1,-
TGTGCCAGTACCGGTCGGGACACCGGGGAGCTGTTTTTT,CASTGRDTGELFF,TRBV19,-,TRBJ2-2,-
TGTGCCAGCAGTTTGGCCATCGGACAGGCGGGCCGCGAGCAGTACTTC,CASSLAIGQAGREQYF,TRBV28,-,TRBJ2-7,TRBD1
TGTGCCAGCAGGGCTAGCGGGGGTAACGAGCAGTACTTC,CASRASGGNEQYF,TRBV28,-,TRBJ2-7,TRBD2
TGTGCCAGCAGCCAGGGGGCAAGCAATCAGCCCCAGCATTTT,CASSQGASNQPQHF,TRBV28,once,TRBJ1-5,TRBD1
TGTGCCACCCAGACAGGGAATTATCAGCCCCAGCATTTT,CATQTGNYQPQHF,TRBV19,few,TRBJ1-5,TRBD1
TGTGCCAGCAGCCTAGCGGGAGGGTCAGGCAATGAGCAGTTCTTC,CASSLAGGSGNEQFF,TRBV14,once,TRBJ2-1,TRBD2
TGCGCCAGCAGCTTGGGGGACAGGCCCAATCAGCCCCAGCATTTT,CASSLGDRPNQPQHF,TRBV5-1,-,TRBJ1-5,TRBD1
TGTGCACAGAGGACAGCGAGTGCCAGGAACACCGGGGAGCTGTTTTTT,CAQRTASARNTGELFF,TRBV30,-,TRBJ2-2,-
TGTGCCAGCACCCAGGGGGGACGCTTGGACGAGCAGTACTTC,CASTQGGRLDEQYF,TRBV28,-,TRBJ2-7,-
TGTGCCAGCAGCGAGCAGGGATCTGGGGAGCTGTTTTTT,CASSEQGSGELFF,TRBV9,-,TRBJ2-2,-
TGTGCCAGCAGCCCCGGACTGGTGAACACCGGGGAGCTGTTTTTT,CASSPGLVNTGELFF,TRBV11-1,-,TRBJ2-2,-
TGTGCCAGCAGGCGGGGAGGGGCTCGTAACACTGAAGCTTTCTTT,CASRRGGARNTEAFF,TRBV6-5,-,TRBJ1-1,-
TGTGCCACGGGACAGGGAGAGCAGCCCCAGCATTTT,CATGQGEQPQHF,TRBV24-1,-,TRBJ1-5,TRBD1
TGTGCCAGCAGTCCGGGACAGTCCTACGAGCAGTACTTC,CASSPGQSYEQYF,TRBV28,-,TRBJ2-7,TRBD1
TGTGCCAGCAGCCAACTCGGGACAGGGAGGCGTGGGGAGACCCAGTACTTC,CASSQLGTGRRGETQYF,TRBV7-9,-,TRBJ2-5,TRBD1
TGTGCCAGCAGCTTAGATAGGGCCTACGAGCAGTACTTC,CASSLDRAYEQYF,TRBV11-2,-,TRBJ2-7,-
TGTGCCAGCAGCACCCCAAGTTGGGAGGGCCAAGATACGCAGTATTTT,CASSTPSWEGQDTQYF,TRBV9,-,TRBJ2-3,TRBD2
TGTGCCAGCAGTTTATCGAACCGGAAGAGTGAAAAACTGTTTTTT,CASSLSNRKSEKLFF,TRBV27,-,TRBJ1-4,-
TGCGCCAGCAGCCAAGATCAGACCAGCGGCACTGAAGCTTTCTTT,CASSQDQTSGTEAFF,TRBV4-3,-,TRBJ1-1,-
TGTGCCAGCACGGACAGTGCCCAGCCCCAGCATTTT,CASTDSAQPQHF,TRBV2,-,TRBJ1-5,-
TGTGCCACCAGCCGGGGAGGAGTCAATCAGCCCCAGCATTTT,CATSRGGVNQPQHF,TRBV15,-,TRBJ1-5,-
TGTGCCAGTAGTGCCCCGCGGGACAGGCCCTACAATGAGCAGTTCTTC,CASSAPRDRPYNEQFF,TRBV19,-,TRBJ2-1,TRBD1
TGTGCCAGCAGAACTAGCGGGACCTACGAGCAGTACTTC,CASRTSGTYEQYF,TRBV6-5,-,TRBJ2-7,TRBD2
TGTGCCAGCAGCTTGGTCTCTGGGGCCAACGTCCTGACTTTC,CASSLVSGANVLTF,TRBV5-6,-,TRBJ2-6,-
TGTGCCAGCAGCCGTATCACAGGGGGCCAGTTCACTGAAGCTTTCTTT,CASSRITGGQFTEAFF,TRBV27,-,TRBJ1-1,TRBD1
TGTGCCAGCAGCCCTCCCCAAGAGACCCAGTACTTC,CASSPPQETQYF,TRBV7-9,once,TRBJ2-5,-
TGTGCCTGGAGTCCCCAGATACGCTCCTACAATGAGCAGTTCTTC,CAWSPQIRSYNEQFF,TRBV30,-,TRBJ2-1,-
TGTGCCAGCAGCTCGGCCCTAGTAGCCAAAGAGACCCAGTACTTC,CASSSALVAKETQYF,TRBV13,once,TRBJ2-5,-
TGTGCCAGCAGCCAAGATTATCAGGGGGCCAACGAGCAGTACTTC,CASSQDYQGANEQYF,TRBV3-1/TRBV3-2,-,TRBJ2-7,TRBD1
TGTGCCAGCAGTACCCGACAGGGTAGCACCGGGGAGCTGTTTTTT,CASSTRQGSTGELFF,TRBV28,once,TRBJ2-2,TRBD1
TGTGCCAGCTGTGGGCCCGAGTATGAGCAGTTCTTC,CASCGPEYEQFF,TRBV28,-,TRBJ2-1,-
TGTGCCAGCAGCGCCCACGGAAGTTCAGAGACCCAGTACTTC,CASSAHGSSETQYF,TRBV3-1/TRBV3-2,-,TRBJ2-5,-
TGTGCCAGTAGTAAATACAGGGTGAACTATGGCTACACCTTC,CASSKYRVNYGYTF,TRBV19,-,TRBJ1-2,-
TGCGCCAGCAGCACAGCCGGGACTAGCGGGAGCTACAATGAGCAGTTCTTC,CASSTAGTSGSYNEQFF,TRBV5-1,-,TRBJ2-1,TRBD2
TGTGCCAGCAGCCAAGGGTGGCAAGAGACCCAGTACTTC,CASSQGWQETQYF,TRBV5-4,-,TRBJ2-5,-